Given below is one T cell receptor beta chain in context. Trimming left V 2 bases short and J 5 bases short, with 19 bases between. This CDR3 has 17 residues. CDR1 SNHLY and CDR2 FYNNEI come from the germline V gene. These data originate in a study of shared clonotypes between healthy human individuals. Study at large: Donors were a couple of women and a few men aged 18 to 49.

In the naive CD8 group, cells lacked CD45RO and were positively selected for CCR7, so terminally differentiated effector memory CD45RA+ cells were left out. Across several immunoSEQ plates, the genomic DNA of each subset was split evenly. Repertoires were generated with immunoSEQ multiplex PCR, while TCRdb's copy carries only in-frame clones and drops some. The sample shows millions of clones, over 85% of them seen only once. Sequencing used naive CD8+ T cells sorted from blood. The source is a man between 18 and 35 years old in good health. This chain joins TRBV2 and TRBJ2-4, with D possibly being TRBD1 or TRBD2 (5 bases each). The chain's CDR3 is CASSELMGPPNQNIQYF. The CDR3 DNA sequence: TGTGCCAGCAGTGAACTAATGGGACCCCCGAATCAAAACATTCAGTACTTC.